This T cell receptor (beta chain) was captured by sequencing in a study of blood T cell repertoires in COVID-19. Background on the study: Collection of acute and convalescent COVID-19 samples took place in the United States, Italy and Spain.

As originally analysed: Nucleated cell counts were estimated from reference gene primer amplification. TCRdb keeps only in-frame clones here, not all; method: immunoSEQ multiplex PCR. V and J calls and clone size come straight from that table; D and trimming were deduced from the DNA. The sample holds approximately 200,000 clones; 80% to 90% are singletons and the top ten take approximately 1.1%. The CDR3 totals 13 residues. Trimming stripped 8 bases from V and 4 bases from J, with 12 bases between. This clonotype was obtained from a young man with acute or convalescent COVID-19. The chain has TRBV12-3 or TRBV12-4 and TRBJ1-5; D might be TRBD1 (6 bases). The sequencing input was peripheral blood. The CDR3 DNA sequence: TGTGCCAGCCAGCAGGGGATAAATCAGCCCCAGCATTTT. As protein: CASQQGINQPQHF.